The subject of this entry is one T cell receptor (beta chain). Its matching antigen is unknown. Trimming removed 5 bases from V and 3 bases from J, with 13 bases in between. Germline V gene lookup returns CDR1 SEHNR and CDR2 FQNEAQ (reference sequence). CDR3 length: 14 residues. This entry comes from a study of shared clonotypes between healthy human individuals. The study, taken as a whole, reports: Non-shared clonotypes were found to have lower generation probabilities than the clonotypes that were shared by all four of the sorted-subset donors.

About 33,000 T cell genomes (approximately 0.2 ug DNA) went into each sorted-subset replicate. The data were produced by immunoSEQ multiplex PCR, yet TCRdb's version contains in-frame clones alone and is incomplete. This sample has more than 1,200,000 clones; 97% to 99% occur once, and the top ten carry 0.3% to 0.45%. The chain has TRBV7-9 and TRBJ1-1; D perhaps matches TRBD1 (6 bases). This receptor was obtained from a man in his thirties or forties in good health. The sample was naive CD4+ T cells sorted from blood. Subset in this sample: CD45RA+ positively selected. In nucleotides, the CDR3 is TGTGCCAGCAGCCCCCGTGCAGGGGACACTGAAGCTTTCTTT. Translation: CASSPRAGDTEAFF.